A selection of T cell receptor beta chains follows, all from one sample in a study of control samples from healthy donors and cancer patients. The table came from immunoSEQ multiplex PCR; TCRdb's copy has only in-frame clones and leaves some out. The data contain some 150,000 clones, approximately 94% of them seen just once; the ten biggest clones take up 13% to 15%. The source material was PBMCs. The receptor set was obtained from a man aged 55 to 70 with colorectal cancer. The CDR3 runs from the conserved cysteine through the conserved F or W.

V: TRBV10-3; J: TRBJ2-7; CDR3: CAISESGQGVYEQYF
V: TRBV9; J: TRBJ2-3; CDR3: CASSVGEDTQYF
V: TRBV2; J: TRBJ2-3; CDR3: CASSEWGVRTDTQYF
V: TRBV3-1/TRBV3-2; J: TRBJ1-2; CDR3: CASSHTGGYGYTF
V: TRBV9; J: TRBJ2-7; CDR3: CASSPSDRGHEQYF
V: TRBV6-6; J: TRBJ1-2; CDR3: CASSYSSAGSEYGYTF
V: TRBV7-8; J: TRBJ1-6; CDR3: CASTTSGNSPLHF
V: TRBV10-3; J: TRBJ1-2; CDR3: CAITPGISHGYTF
V: TRBV6-5; J: TRBJ1-2; CDR3: CASSRSGVYGYTF
V: TRBV19; J: TRBJ1-6; CDR3: CASSKPGPNNSPLHF
V: TRBV6-5; J: TRBJ2-1; CDR3: CASSYSFYNEQFF
V: TRBV5-1; J: TRBJ1-1; CDR3: CASSVDQGTAEAFF
V: TRBV18; J: TRBJ2-1; CDR3: CASSARVDSYNEQFF
V: TRBV28; J: TRBJ2-2; CDR3: CASSLPVWDRANTGELFF
V: TRBV6-4; J: TRBJ2-6; CDR3: CASSDTRTVVSGANVLTF
V: TRBV19; J: TRBJ1-1; CDR3: CASGVRVNTEAFF
V: TRBV5-5; J: TRBJ2-5; CDR3: CASSLVYRDYQETQYF
V: TRBV6-6; J: TRBJ2-5; CDR3: CASSLMVLDRLYF